A single sample gave rise to the 10 T cell receptor beta chains below, sequenced in a study of regulatory T cells in long-lasting Graves disease. Documented time point: newly diagnosed GD, antithyroid drugs for less than 3 months. Extracted PBMC RNA gave rise to the TCR library. Arm-PCR of CDR3 regions and iRepertoire HTBI primers were used to build TCR beta libraries. One entry per CDR3 protein, called by TCRdb with MiXCR from the multiplex PCR reads. Here the sample spans about 380,000 distinct CDR3 sequences, around 16% being singletons. Specimen: peripheral blood mononuclear cells (PBMCs), collected at new diagnosis, from a patient treated with antithyroid drugs. The receptors stem from a female donor with Graves disease.

There are a few counts of this clonotype. V is TRBV7-2 and J is TRBJ2-2, with 9 positions matching TRBD2. This CDR3 spans 18 amino acids. With 1 base clipped from V and 0 bases from J, the junction kept 6 bases outside the gene matches. In germline, CDR1 is SGHTA, CDR2 FQGNSA. The CDR3 is CASSLVLAGVSNTGELFF. As DNA, the CDR3 is TGTGCCAGCAGCTTAGTCTTAGCGGGAGTCTCGAACACCGGGGAGCTGTTTTTT.

This clonotype appeared many times. The chain is built from TRBV28 and TRBJ2-3; 8 bases are shared with TRBD1. Germline values: CDR1 MDHEN, CDR2 SYDVKM. The CDR3 runs to 20 residues. The ends lost 2 bases at V and 1 base at J; junction bases unmatched: 17. CDR3: CASSLEGMRQGFRRTDTQYF. The DNA of the CDR3 is TGTGCCAGCAGTTTAGAGGGAATGCGACAGGGGTTCCGTCGCACAGATACGCAGTATTTT.

This clonotype was counted at least ten times. The chain recombines TRBV5-5 with TRBJ2-7, with 8 bases identical to TRBD1. In germline, CDR1 is SGHKS, CDR2 YYEKEE (reference sequence). Germline trimming cut 4 bases from V and 6 bases from J; bases unmatched to any gene: 9. This CDR3 has 14 amino acids. CDR3 loop: CASSRDRSGLEQYF. The DNA for the CDR3 is TGTGCCAGCAGCCGGGACAGGTCGGGGCTCGAGCAGTACTTC.

This clonotype has ten or more counts. The CDR3 loop is CASSSPPFGPEGTGEKLFF. CDR3 bases: TGTGCCAGCAGCTCACCCCCCTTCGGGCCCGAAGGTACGGGCGAAAAACTGTTTTTT. This chain links TRBV7-9 with TRBJ1-4; D unclear. V was pared by 4 bases and J by 8 bases, with 29 bases between. The germline V gene has CDR1 SEHNR and CDR2 FQNEAQ (reference sequence). The CDR3 is 19 amino acids.

This clonotype was counted many times. The chain couples TRBV7-3 to TRBJ2-2, with 9 bases lining up with TRBD1. The CDR3 totals 21 residues. Germline loops: CDR1 SGHTA, CDR2 FQGTGA. V gave up 5 bases and J gave up 1 base; unmatched junction bases: 20. CDR3 sequence reads: CASSPRVGAEQGAKNTGELFF. The CDR3 coding sequence is TGTGCCAGCAGCCCCAGAGTTGGGGCGGAACAGGGGGCCAAGAACACCGGGGAGCTGTTTTTT.

This clonotype has a count of ten or more. V usage is TRBV18 and J usage is TRBJ1-1, with no clear D. The V gene lost 3 bases and the J gene lost 4 bases, with 12 bases spanning the gap. The CDR3 totals 14 residues. Germline values: CDR1 KGHSH, CDR2 LQKENI. The CDR3 bases are TGTGCCAGCTCACCCCAGGACGGAATCACTGAAGCTTTCTTT. Protein sequence: CASSPQDGITEAFF.

The chain employs TRBV4-1 and TRBJ2-7; 10 nucleotides align to TRBD1. This CDR3 is 15 amino acids long. J was trimmed by 5 bases and V by 3 bases; bases with no gene match: 7. Per the germline V gene, CDR1 is MGHRA and CDR2 is YSYEKL. For the CDR3, the DNA is TGCGCCAGCAGCCAGCGAGGACAGGGGGGGCACGAGCAGTACTTC. Protein: CASSQRGQGGHEQYF.

This clonotype occurred many times. For the CDR3, the DNA is TGCAGTGCTAGATTAGCACTAGCGGGAGGTTACGAGCAGTACTTC. Its protein product is CSARLALAGGYEQYF. The rearrangement joins TRBV20-1 to TRBJ2-7, with 12 bases aligning to TRBD2. The germline V gene has CDR1 DFQATT and CDR2 SNEGSKA (reference sequence). The V segment lost 2 bases and the J segment 4 bases; nucleotides outside the gene matches: 6. This CDR3 comprises 15 residues.

This clonotype was detected ten times or more. The chain links TRBV5-6 to TRBJ2-2; possibly TRBD1 or TRBD2 for D (6 bases each). Germline V gives CDR1 SGHDT, CDR2 YYEEEE. Trimming left V 5 bases short and J 5 bases short, with 22 bases between. CDR3 size: 17 residues. In DNA, the CDR3 is TGTGCCAGCAGGACTATAGGGGGGCCGTTGGTTACCGGGGAGCTGTTTTTT. Translated: CASRTIGGPLVTGELFF.

This chain connects TRBV5-4 to TRBJ2-5, with unresolved D. Matching the DNA end better, TRBJ2-1 makes the J call doubtful. The CDR3 contains 13 residues. In germline, CDR1 is SGHNT, CDR2 YYREEE (reference sequence). The chain's CDR3 is CASSLVKENEQFF. CDR3 in DNA: TGTGCCAGCAGCTTGGTTAAAGAGAATGAGCAGTTCTTC.